The text below deals with one TCR beta chain. Generated by immunoSEQ multiplex PCR, the TCRdb table keeps only in-frame clones and is missing some. The data hold around 380,000 clones, with more than 70% observed a single time. Recruitment covered over 20 US areas and drew participants whose ages spanned about 18 to 100 years. Clinical history as reported by participants underpinned cohort assignment. Donors of Cohort 3 who recovered were those that had two negative PCRs, clearance, or symptom resolution. The data stem from a study of blood T cell repertoires in COVID-19. Germline V lookup: CDR1 LNHDA, CDR2 SQIVND (reference sequence). Trimming cost V 7 bases and J 5 bases; bases outside gene matches: 13. There are 16 residues in the CDR3.

The origin of this receptor is a man aged 25-40 years who had recovered from COVID-19. The chain couples TRBV19 to TRBJ1-4; 7 nucleotides line up with TRBD1. The sequenced material came from PBMCs or T cells enriched from blood (not recorded which). The DNA of the CDR3 is TGTGCCAGTACGAGATATCTCGACAGGGAAAATGAAAAACTGTTTTTT. Encoded protein: CASTRYLDRENEKLFF.